This T cell receptor beta chain was captured by sequencing in a study of blood T cell repertoires in COVID-19. Turning to the study itself: The United States, Italy and Spain provided the acute and convalescent COVID-19 samples.

In the authors' methods: Amplification from reference gene primers served as the basis for estimated nucleated cell counts. Only in-frame clones appear in the TCRdb table, and some are missing; sequencing was by immunoSEQ multiplex PCR. V, J and clone size derive from that table, while D and trimming were established from the DNA sequence. In the table there are around 170,000 clones, around 80% of which are singletons. The CDR3 loop spans 17 amino acids. Germline V lookup: CDR1 MNHEY, CDR2 SVGEGT. V lost 2 bases, J lost 2 bases, and 7 bases stayed unmatched. Participants were aged 18 to 89 years from 24 US areas. Cohort 3 recovered donors had two negative PCRs, clearance, or symptom resolution.

The V and J genes are TRBV6-2 or TRBV6-3 and TRBJ1-2; 11 bases agree with TRBD1. The TCR comes from a man aged 50-59 years who had recovered from COVID-19. Sequencing was performed on PBMCs or T cells enriched from blood (not recorded which). This CDR3 reads CASSYQPRTGGNYGYTF. CDR3 DNA: TGTGCCAGCAGTTACCAACCTAGGACAGGGGGCAACTATGGCTACACCTTC.